The source of this T cell receptor beta chain is a study of regulatory T cells in long-lasting Graves disease. This clonotype has just a few counts. Both iRepertoire HTBI primers and Arm-PCR of CDR3 regions were used to build the TCR beta libraries. TCRdb reanalysed the multiplex PCR reads using MiXCR and keeps one entry per CDR3 protein. The sample shows fewer than 650,000 distinct CDR3 sequences, less than 20% of them seen only once. V was shortened by 5 bases and J by 10 bases, with 21 bases between the two germline ends. From germline, CDR1 is SGHTA and CDR2 FQGNSA. This CDR3 region has 15 residues. Time point given: newly diagnosed GD, antithyroid drugs for less than 3 months. PBMCs were the source of the RNA used for TCR sequencing. The same data also contributed to another study, on T cells in Graves' hyperthyroidism and ophthalmopathy.

The chain combines TRBV7-2 with TRBJ2-1, with D perhaps matching TRBD1 or TRBD2 (6 bases each). The sequence derives from a woman aged 30 to 39 with Graves disease. This specimen consisted of peripheral blood mononuclear cells (PBMCs), obtained at new diagnosis, from a patient treated with antithyroid drugs. The CDR3 is CASSLRRRGVSEQFF. DNA of the CDR3: TGTGCCAGCAGCCTACGTCGTAGGGGGGTTAGCGAGCAGTTCTTC.